The clone carrying this TCR beta chain was detected only a few times. Antigen: not known. After constant-region reverse-primer amplification, full-length variable regions underwent semi-nested PCR with Nested Universal Primer A. TCRdb processed the 5' RACE reads anew with MiXCR; each CDR3 protein has one entry. The repertoire holds tens of thousands of distinct CDR3 sequences, with roughly 20% as singletons. Germline V gene data show CDR1 as DFQATT and CDR2 as SNEGSKA (reference sequence). The CDR3 runs to 11 residues. V lost 5 bases and J 6 bases, leaving 10 bases between the germline ends. General study results and limits: Tumor memory CD4+ T cell TCR gene usage was found to cluster with blood and lymph node memory CD4+ cells and with lymph node naive CD4+ cells. Greatest tumor Treg TCR overlap was with tumor naive CD4+ cells.

Cells sorted as Tregs were CD4+, CD25+ and CD127-/low. Sequences were obtained from Tregs sorted from a lymph node. The receptor comes from a female donor with breast cancer. This chain links TRBV20-1 with TRBJ1-2, with D uncertain. The CDR3 spells CSARRSDGYTF. CDR3 coding DNA: TGCAGTGCTCGTCGGAGCGATGGCTACACCTTC.